These 21 T cell receptor beta chains were sequenced from one sample in a study of T cells in Graves' hyperthyroidism and ophthalmopathy. RNA transcripts provided the source from which TCR beta CDR3 regions were amplified. A first-round RT-PCR of the TCR CDR3 used the HTBI primer set. TCRdb passed the multiplex PCR reads through MiXCR, listing each CDR3 protein once. Of around 350,000 distinct CDR3 sequences listed, under 15% are singletons. Specimen: blood. These receptors all stem from a woman between 18 and 29 years old with Graves' hyperthyroidism.

This clonotype occurred many times. The chain couples TRBV20-1 to TRBJ2-7, with TRBD1 as a possible D gene (6 bases). Trimming removed 6 bases from V and 0 bases from J, with 15 bases in between. This CDR3 has 14 residues. CDR1 and CDR2 (germline): DFQATT, SNEGSKA (reference sequence). CDR3 DNA sequence: TGCAGTGCCGAGGATAGGACAGACTCCTACGAGCAGTACTTC. It specifies CSAEDRTDSYEQYF.

This clonotype was recorded a few times. The rearrangement uses TRBV24-1 and TRBJ2-3, with D perhaps TRBD1 (7 bases). CDR3 length: 16 amino acids. Germline CDR1 KGHDR, CDR2 SFDVKD. With 0 bases removed from V and 3 bases from J, the gap between germline ends came to 12 bases. CDR3 nucleotide sequence: TGTGCCACCAGTGATTTGGCGGCAGGGGGGACAGATACGCAGTATTTT. Translated: CATSDLAAGGTDTQYF.

In this sample, this clonotype turned up many times. This chain connects TRBV20-1 to TRBJ1-1; 8 bases are shared with TRBD1. The V gene's germline CDR1 is DFQATT and CDR2 SNEGSKA (reference sequence). V lost 6 bases to trimming and J lost 1 base; unmatched junction nucleotides: 4. The CDR3 has 13 amino acids. The DNA for the CDR3 is TGCAGTGCACGGGACAGGAGGAACACTGAAGCTTTCTTT. This sequence encodes CSARDRRNTEAFF.

This clonotype came up many times. The V call is TRBV24-1, the J call TRBJ2-1, with D perhaps assigned TRBD1 or TRBD2 (5 bases each). CDR1 is KGHDR and CDR2 is SFDVKD in the germline V gene. Trimming stripped 2 bases from V and 8 bases from J, with 21 bases between. The CDR3 consists of 17 residues. CDR3 coding DNA: TGTGCCACCAGTGATTCCCGGGACCCCCGGGGTTTACATGAGCAGTTCTTC. This sequence encodes CATSDSRDPRGLHEQFF.

This clonotype was found many times. The chain recombines TRBV5-5 with TRBJ1-4; 7 bases are a match to TRBD1. The V and J ends lost 1 base and 3 bases, in that order; junction bases with no gene match: 6. The CDR3 length is 16 residues. CDR1 SGHKS and CDR2 YYEKEE come from the germline V gene (reference sequence). The DNA of the CDR3 is TGTGCCAGCAGCTTGCCGACAGGGACAGCTAATGAAAAACTGTTTTTT. Translating it yields CASSLPTGTANEKLFF.

The chain carries TRBV6-1 and TRBJ2-3, with D unresolved. Trimming stripped 4 bases from V and 2 bases from J, with 19 bases between. CDR1 is MNHNS, CDR2 SASEGT, per germline. The CDR3 is 17 amino acids. This CDR3 is CASSGPLSDDYTDTQYF. CDR3 DNA: TGTGCCAGCAGTGGTCCTTTGTCGGATGATTACACAGATACGCAGTATTTT.

This clonotype has ten or more counts. The CDR3 protein is CSAPPTGVYEQYF. CDR3 DNA: TGCAGTGCCCCGCCGACAGGAGTCTACGAGCAGTACTTC. This rearrangement joins TRBV20-1 to TRBJ2-7; D is perhaps TRBD1 (6 bases). The germline gives CDR1 DFQATT, CDR2 SNEGSKA (reference sequence). V lost 6 bases, J lost 3 bases, and 15 bases lay in between. This CDR3 has 13 residues.

The V gene is TRBV27, the J gene TRBJ2-1, with 8 bases identical to TRBD2. V lost 2 bases and J lost 7; bases outside the gene matches: 10. Per the germline V gene, CDR1 is MNHEY and CDR2 is SMNVEV (reference sequence). This CDR3 comprises 16 residues. CDR3 amino acids: CASSLRPGGPWNEQFF. The CDR3 coding sequence is TGTGCCAGCAGTTTAAGGCCGGGAGGGCCTTGGAATGAGCAGTTCTTC.

In this sample, this clonotype turned up many times. The chain is built from TRBV12-3 or TRBV12-4 and TRBJ2-5; the match to TRBD1 covers 8 bases. CDR3 size: 14 residues. V gave up 1 base and J gave up 5 bases; unmatched junction bases: 3. The CDR3 protein is CASSLGQGLETQYF. Written as DNA, the CDR3 is TGTGCCAGCAGTTTAGGACAGGGGCTCGAGACCCAGTACTTC.

This clonotype was seen only a few times. The rearrangement links TRBV7-9 to TRBJ1-2; D gene unclear. Trimming left V 0 bases short and J 0 bases short, with 11 bases between. Germline V gives CDR1 SEHNR, CDR2 FQNEAQ (reference sequence). The CDR3 sequence is 16 residues long. The CDR3 loop reads CASSLAVATTNYGYTF. DNA for the CDR3: TGTGCCAGCAGCTTAGCTGTGGCAACTACTAACTATGGCTACACCTTC.

This clonotype was seen ten or more times. The rearrangement uses TRBV20-1 and TRBJ2-3; TRBD2 agrees at 11 bases. The germline V gene encodes CDR1 DFQATT and CDR2 SNEGSKA (reference sequence). The CDR3 extends over 18 amino acids. V gave up 4 bases and J gave up 6 bases; unmatched junction bases: 18. CDR3 in amino acids: CSAKSLAGGHGVFDTQYF. CDR3 coding DNA: TGCAGTGCTAAATCCCTAGCGGGAGGCCATGGGGTATTCGATACGCAGTATTTT.

This clonotype showed up many times. The chain links TRBV24-1 to TRBJ1-1, with D possibly being TRBD1 (5 bases). V shed 2 bases and J shed 1 base, with 10 bases lying between them. Germline V gives CDR1 KGHDR, CDR2 SFDVKD. The CDR3 contains 15 residues. The CDR3: CATSDWDVTNTEAFF. The DNA for the CDR3 is TGTGCCACCAGTGATTGGGACGTAACGAACACTGAAGCTTTCTTT.

The V call is TRBV24-1, the J call TRBJ2-1; D call uncertain. This CDR3 contains 12 residues. CDR1 is KGHDR, CDR2 SFDVKD, per germline. Trimming pared 0 bases from V and 8 bases from J, leaving 4 bases between. The CDR3 DNA reads as TGTGCCACCAGTGATTTGGGGGATGAGCAGTTCTTC. Its translation: CATSDLGDEQFF.

V is TRBV28 and J is TRBJ1-2; 10 bases are a match to TRBD1. V was clipped by 4 bases and J by 7 bases; unmatched bases: 6. CDR1 and CDR2 (germline): MDHEN, SYDVKM. The CDR3 sequence is 14 residues long. The DNA for the CDR3 is TGTGCCAGCAGTTCCGGGACAGGGGTCTTTGGCTACACCTTC. Residues: CASSSGTGVFGYTF.

This clonotype was picked up many times. The chain uses TRBV10-3 and TRBJ1-1; TRBD1 is a possible D gene (5 bases). CDR1 is ENHRY and CDR2 is SYGVKD in the germline V gene. There are 13 residues in the CDR3. V shed 8 bases and J shed 5 bases, with 15 bases lying between them. The CDR3 here is CAISGQGGTEAFF. The CDR3 nucleotides read TGTGCCATCTCGGGGCAGGGAGGAACTGAAGCTTTCTTT.

This clonotype was picked up many times. The chain combines TRBV7-9 with TRBJ2-1; unclear D gene. This CDR3 contains 16 residues. The germline V gene has CDR1 SEHNR and CDR2 FQNEAQ (reference sequence). V shed 0 bases and J shed 4 bases, with 13 bases lying between them. The CDR3, as DNA: TGTGCCAGCAGCTTAGCTTCGAATTGGGGTTACAATGAGCAGTTCTTC. This translates into CASSLASNWGYNEQFF.

This clonotype was found many times. The genes are TRBV6-2 or TRBV6-3 and TRBJ1-2; no reliable D call. V was trimmed by 7 bases and J by 1 base, leaving 19 bases between them. The CDR3 covers 16 residues. Germline values: CDR1 MNHEY, CDR2 SVGEGT. Written as DNA, the CDR3 is TGTGCCAGCACCTTACACGGCCGGGGAAGTAACTATGGCTACACCTTC. Protein sequence: CASTLHGRGSNYGYTF.

V and J are TRBV3-1 and TRBJ1-4; D is uncertain. V lost 3 bases, J lost 0 bases, and 11 bases lay in between. Per the germline V gene, CDR1 is LGHDT and CDR2 is YNNKEL (reference sequence). CDR3 size: 16 residues. CDR3 nucleotides: TGTGCCAGCAGCCACCCGACGGTTACAACTAATGAAAAACTGTTTTTT. Translation: CASSHPTVTTNEKLFF. Complete variable domain (other parts from reference TRBV3-1 and TRBJ1-4): DTAVSQTPKYLVTQMGNDKSIKCEQNLGHDTMYWYKQDSKKFLKIMFSYNNKELIINETVPNRFSPKSPDKAHLNLHINSLELGDSAVYFCASSHPTVTTNEKLFFGSGTQLSVL.

This clonotype has at least ten counts. CDR3 loop: CASSPSPGGSHEQYF. The CDR3 region has the DNA TGTGCCAGCAGTCCGTCCCCCGGCGGGTCCCACGAGCAGTACTTC. The gene calls are TRBV12-3 or TRBV12-4 and TRBJ2-7; possible D gene TRBD2, 5 bases. The ends were cut back, 5 bases at V and 5 bases at J, with 19 bases in the middle. This CDR3 comprises 15 residues.

This clonotype was observed at least ten times. The chain is built from TRBV30 and TRBJ2-4; D call uncertain. CDR3 length: 15 amino acids. Trimming pared 4 bases from V and 1 base from J, leaving 14 bases between. Germline values: CDR1 GTSNPN, CDR2 SVGIG (reference sequence). CDR3 loop: CAWTKGMRAKNIQYF. The CDR3 region has the DNA TGTGCCTGGACCAAAGGAATGAGGGCCAAAAACATTCAGTACTTC. The variable domain in full, completed from reference TRBV30 and TRBJ2-4, reads SQTIHQWPATLVQPVGSPLSLECTVEGTSNPNLYWYRQAAGRGLQLLFYSVGIGQISSEVPQNLSASRPQDRQFILSSKKLLLSDSGFYLCAWTKGMRAKNIQYFGAGTRLSVL.

This clonotype was detected only a few times. The rearrangement joins TRBV27 to TRBJ2-7, with 12 bases identical to TRBD1. CDR1 is MNHEY, CDR2 SMNVEV, per germline (reference sequence). Trimming at V came to 5 bases and at J to 6 bases, leaving 8 bases not matched to a gene. The CDR3 extends over 15 amino acids. The CDR3: CASSPIRDRGPEQYF. For the CDR3, the DNA is TGTGCCAGCAGTCCCATCCGGGACAGGGGGCCCGAGCAGTACTTC.